The 22 T cell receptor beta chains presented below share a single source sample, sequenced in a study of regulatory T cells in long-lasting Graves disease. Time point noted: newly diagnosed GD, antithyroid drugs for less than 3 months. PBMCs provided the RNA from which the TCR library was made. Relying on iRepertoire HTBI primers and Arm-PCR of CDR3 regions, the team built TCR beta libraries. Using its own MiXCR run on the multiplex PCR reads, TCRdb lists one record per CDR3 protein. The table has 500,000 or so distinct CDR3 sequences, roughly a sixth seen once; the top ten hold 25%. A further study also used this sample, focusing on T cells in Graves' hyperthyroidism and ophthalmopathy.

Material: peripheral blood mononuclear cells (PBMCs), obtained at new diagnosis, from a patient treated with antithyroid drugs. The receptors here all came from a woman aged 35-65 years with Graves disease.

This clonotype has a count of ten or more. V usage is TRBV6-5 and J usage is TRBJ2-3; 12 bases map to TRBD2. In germline, CDR1 is MNHEY, CDR2 SVGAGI. With V trimmed by 2 bases and J by 6 bases, 9 bases remained unmatched. This CDR3 contains 17 residues. The CDR3 nucleotides are TGTGCCAGCAGTTACCGTCCTAGCGGGGGGGCTATCGATACGCAGTATTTT. It is translated as CASSYRPSGGAIDTQYF.

Many counts were recorded for this clonotype. The chain uses TRBV2 and TRBJ2-5; 9 positions agree with TRBD2. Germline V gives CDR1 SNHLY, CDR2 FYNNEI. The CDR3 extends over 15 amino acids. With V trimmed by 8 bases and J by 3 bases, 10 bases remained unmatched. The CDR3 coding sequence is TGTGCCAGCGCCGAAACGACTAGCGGAGAAGAGACCCAGTACTTC. This gives the protein CASAETTSGEETQYF.

The rearrangement uses TRBV20-1 and TRBJ2-3; possibly TRBD1 or TRBD2 for D (5 bases each). CDR1 DFQATT and CDR2 SNEGSKA come from the germline V gene (reference sequence). With 0 bases removed from V and 1 base from J, the gap between germline ends came to 5 bases. This CDR3 comprises 13 residues. The CDR3 sequence is CSAREGGTDTQYF. CDR3 sequence (DNA): TGCAGTGCTAGAGAGGGGGGCACAGATACGCAGTATTTT.

This clonotype was seen repeatedly, ten times or more. V is TRBV2 and J is TRBJ2-7, with D perhaps being TRBD1 or TRBD2 (5 bases each). The CDR3 is made up of 13 amino acids. V was trimmed by 8 bases and J by 1 base, leaving 12 bases between them. Germline lookup yields CDR1 SNHLY and CDR2 FYNNEI. The DNA for the CDR3 is TGTGCCAGCGGGGGTGTAGGGTCCTACGAGCAGTACTTC. It codes for CASGGVGSYEQYF.

The table lists this clonotype with a few counts. This chain uses TRBV29-1 with TRBJ2-7; a possible D gene is TRBD2 (6 bases). Trimming cost V 6 bases and J 0 bases, with 15 bases left between them. CDR1 is SQVTM, CDR2 ANQGSEA, per germline. The CDR3 consists of 14 residues. The DNA for the CDR3 is TGCAGCGTGGCCATGAGGGACTTCTCCTACGAGCAGTACTTC. Its protein is CSVAMRDFSYEQYF.

The gene calls are TRBV9 and TRBJ1-2; D remains ambiguous. This CDR3 has 14 amino acids. Germline V gene lookup returns CDR1 SGDLS and CDR2 YYNGEE. The V end was cut by 7 bases, the J end by 0 bases, with 13 bases between. Here the CDR3 DNA reads TGTGCCAGCTCCCCGGAGGCAGCTAACTATGGCTACACCTTC. As protein: CASSPEAANYGYTF.

This rearrangement joins TRBV28 to TRBJ1-5; D might be TRBD1 (6 bases). CDR1 and CDR2 from the germline V gene are MDHEN and SYDVKM. The CDR3 length is 12 residues. Trimming removed 8 bases at V and 7 bases at J, with 12 bases between. CDR3 residues: CASDGGGQPQHF. As DNA, the CDR3 is TGTGCCAGCGACGGAGGGGGGCAGCCCCAGCATTTT.

This clonotype appeared a few times. The chain recombines TRBV3-1 with TRBJ1-3, with D unresolved. Trimming pared 0 bases from V and 9 bases from J, leaving 6 bases between. Germline V gene data show CDR1 as LGHDT and CDR2 as YNNKEL (reference sequence). The CDR3 totals 12 residues. The CDR3 loop reads CASSQESGTIYF. CDR3 coding DNA: TGTGCCAGCAGCCAAGAATCGGGCACCATATATTTT.

V usage is TRBV19 and J usage is TRBJ2-7; no reliable D call. Germline V gene data show CDR1 as LNHDA and CDR2 as SQIVND (reference sequence). The CDR3 is made up of 11 amino acids. The V and J ends lost 1 base and 5 bases respectively, with 3 bases between them. The CDR3 DNA is TGTGCCAGTAGTATAGCCCACGAGCAGTACTTC. It encodes CASSIAHEQYF.

This clonotype has only a few counts. The V and J genes are TRBV6-1 and TRBJ2-3; TRBD1 might be the D (5 bases). The germline V gene has CDR1 MNHNS and CDR2 SASEGT. The CDR3 consists of 12 residues. Trimming removed 5 bases from V and 5 bases from J, with 8 bases in between. The CDR3 region is CASSRQRDTQYF. The CDR3 coding sequence is TGTGCCAGCAGTCGACAGAGAGATACGCAGTATTTT.

This clonotype came up many times. The chain couples TRBV2 to TRBJ1-2; the D gene is possibly TRBD1 (5 bases). Germline CDR1 is SNHLY and CDR2 is FYNNEI. This CDR3 region has 15 residues. With 9 bases removed from V and 7 bases from J, the gap between germline ends came to 24 bases. CDR3 residues: CARRDWDEGKGGYTF. The CDR3 nucleotides are TGTGCCAGGAGGGACTGGGATGAGGGTAAAGGTGGCTACACCTTC. Full variable domain (outside the CDR3, taken from reference TRBV2 and TRBJ1-2): EPEVTQTPSHQVTQMGQEVILRCVPISNHLYFYWYRQILGQKVEFLVSFYNNEISEKSEIFDDQFSVERPDGSNFTLKIRSTKLEDSAMYFCARRDWDEGKGGYTFGSGTRLTVV.

Many counts were recorded for this clonotype. The rearrangement uses TRBV12-3 or TRBV12-4 and TRBJ2-1; a possible D gene is TRBD1 (5 bases). Between the trimmed V and J ends, which lost 3 bases and 2 bases, there was a span of 8 bases. The CDR3 length is 14 residues. For the CDR3, the DNA is TGTGCCAGCAGTTTCACAGGCCCCTACAATGAGCAGTTCTTC. This sequence encodes CASSFTGPYNEQFF.

The gene calls are TRBV6-1 and TRBJ1-2; 8 positions match TRBD1. Germline CDR1 reads MNHNS; CDR2 reads SASEGT. This CDR3 spans 14 amino acids. Trimming cost V 11 bases and J 3 bases; bases outside gene matches: 11. CDR3 loop: CALPWTGTDYGYTF. CDR3 in DNA: TGTGCCCTCCCTTGGACAGGGACAGACTATGGCTACACCTTC.

This clonotype turned up a few times. The V call is TRBV13, the J call TRBJ2-1; a weak D match, TRBD2 (5 bases). CDR1 and CDR2 from the germline V gene are PRHDT and FYEKMQ (reference sequence). This CDR3 has 13 amino acids. The V end was cut by 7 bases, the J end by 6 bases, with 13 bases between. In nucleotides, the CDR3 is TGTGCCAGCAATGGAATGCTAGCCAATGAGCAGTTCTTC. Encoded protein: CASNGMLANEQFF.

This clonotype was counted many times. The rearrangement joins TRBV7-8 to TRBJ1-2, with D unresolved. This CDR3 region has 16 residues. From germline, CDR1 is SGHVS and CDR2 FQNEAQ. Trimming took off 5 bases at V and 2 bases at J, with 18 bases between the two ends. Written as DNA, the CDR3 is TGTGCCAGCAGCCCTGGGTATCAAGGGCGGAACTATGGCTACACCTTC. Translation: CASSPGYQGRNYGYTF.

This clonotype showed up just a few times. The gene calls are TRBV12-3 or TRBV12-4 and TRBJ2-2, with D perhaps being TRBD1 or TRBD2 (5 bases each). The CDR3 spans 14 residues. Trimming left V 6 bases short and J 4 bases short, with 12 bases between. This CDR3 reads CASRRRGVTGELFF. CDR3 nucleotides: TGTGCCAGCAGAAGGAGAGGGGTCACCGGGGAGCTGTTTTTT.

This clonotype has only a few counts. The rearrangement links TRBV13 to TRBJ1-2, with unresolved D. The CDR3 is made up of 16 amino acids. The germline V gene has CDR1 PRHDT and CDR2 FYEKMQ (reference sequence). V was pared by 0 bases and J by 4 bases, with 15 bases between. The DNA for the CDR3 is TGTGCCAGCAGCTTAGGCAGTGACGGTTTCGTCTATGGCTACACCTTC. Residues: CASSLGSDGFVYGYTF.

This clonotype has just a few counts. V is TRBV6-1 and J is TRBJ1-1, with D tentatively TRBD1 (5 bases). In germline, CDR1 is MNHNS, CDR2 SASEGT. The CDR3 is made up of 15 amino acids. V gave up 4 bases and J gave up 0 bases, with 12 bases separating them. CDR3 sequence (DNA): TGTGCCAGCAGTGGTACAGGAGGGCTGAACACTGAAGCTTTCTTT. It specifies CASSGTGGLNTEAFF.

Written as DNA, the CDR3 is TGTGCCAGCAGCCCCGAAGTAAGAGGGGGCTTCCATGGCTACACCTTC. Amino acid sequence: CASSPEVRGGFHGYTF. The chain links TRBV3-1 to TRBJ1-2; 7 positions agree with TRBD1. CDR3 length equals 16 residues. J was trimmed by 6 bases and V by 4 bases; bases with no gene match: 14. CDR1 is LGHDT and CDR2 is YNNKEL in the germline V gene (reference sequence). The full variable domain, rest sourced from reference TRBV3-1 and TRBJ1-2, is DTAVSQTPKYLVTQMGNDKSIKCEQNLGHDTMYWYKQDSKKFLKIMFSYNNKELIINETVPNRFSPKSPDKAHLNLHINSLELGDSAVYFCASSPEVRGGFHGYTFGSGTRLTVV.

This clonotype was picked up many times. The V call is TRBV27, the J call TRBJ1-1; 7 nucleotides agree with TRBD1. V lost 2 bases, J lost 0 bases, and 6 bases stayed unmatched. The germline V gene has CDR1 MNHEY and CDR2 SMNVEV (reference sequence). CDR3 length: 16 amino acids. CDR3 nucleotides: TGTGCCAGCAGTTTAGCCAGGGGGAACATGAACACTGAAGCTTTCTTT. It codes for CASSLARGNMNTEAFF.

This clonotype was recorded many times. The CDR3 bases are TGCGCCAGCAGTGAGTCGTACACAGATACGCAGTATTTT. Protein: CASSESYTDTQYF. The chain recombines TRBV10-1 with TRBJ2-3, with D uncertain. V lost 0 bases and J 2 bases, leaving 3 bases between the germline ends. The CDR3 is 13 amino acids. Germline loops: CDR1 WNHNN, CDR2 SYGVQD (reference sequence).

In regard to this clonotype: This may be a read error: a much more frequent sequence differs by one nucleotide. This sequence joins TRBV6-2 or TRBV6-3 and TRBJ2-7, with a tentative D call TRBD1 (5 bases). V lost 6 bases and J lost 7, with 13 bases in between. The CDR3 is 12 residues long. CDR1 is MNHEY and CDR2 is SVGEGT in the germline V gene. CDR3 sequence (DNA): TGTGCCAGCAGACCCGACAGCAATGAGCAGTACTTC. This translates into CASRPDSNEQYF.